The source of this T cell receptor beta chain is a study of cytomegalovirus exposure and HLA in healthy donors. About the study: There were roughly 120 million unique TCR beta sequences, drawn from 150 million to 200 million T cells, in an earlier analysis.

Study-wide results and limits: The study had only CMV serostatus as immune exposure information. Most subjects had HLA-A and HLA-B alleles reportedly predicted accurately by TCR beta sequences. In a later analysis, donors in an Asian-associated ancestry cluster reportedly had fewer N-insertions in productive TCRs than the cohort mean.

As for this clone: What it recognizes is unknown.

A multiplex PCR was run with 60 Vbeta primers and 13 Jbeta primers. Method: immunoSEQ multiplex PCR; TCRdb's copy keeps in-frame clones and lacks some. The sample records roughly 170,000 clones, 75% to 85% being singletons. CDR1 and CDR2 (germline): SGDLS, YYNGEE. CDR3 size: 15 residues. V was clipped by 4 bases and J by 2 bases, with 13 bases between them. This sequence originates from a boy between 10 and 17 years old in good health and CMV-seronegative. The chain recombines TRBV9 with TRBJ1-3; D unresolved. Material for sequencing was PBMCs. CDR3 sequence (DNA): TGTGCCAGCAGCCTCGCGGGTATGACTGGAAACACCATATATTTT. Amino acid sequence: CASSLAGMTGNTIYF.